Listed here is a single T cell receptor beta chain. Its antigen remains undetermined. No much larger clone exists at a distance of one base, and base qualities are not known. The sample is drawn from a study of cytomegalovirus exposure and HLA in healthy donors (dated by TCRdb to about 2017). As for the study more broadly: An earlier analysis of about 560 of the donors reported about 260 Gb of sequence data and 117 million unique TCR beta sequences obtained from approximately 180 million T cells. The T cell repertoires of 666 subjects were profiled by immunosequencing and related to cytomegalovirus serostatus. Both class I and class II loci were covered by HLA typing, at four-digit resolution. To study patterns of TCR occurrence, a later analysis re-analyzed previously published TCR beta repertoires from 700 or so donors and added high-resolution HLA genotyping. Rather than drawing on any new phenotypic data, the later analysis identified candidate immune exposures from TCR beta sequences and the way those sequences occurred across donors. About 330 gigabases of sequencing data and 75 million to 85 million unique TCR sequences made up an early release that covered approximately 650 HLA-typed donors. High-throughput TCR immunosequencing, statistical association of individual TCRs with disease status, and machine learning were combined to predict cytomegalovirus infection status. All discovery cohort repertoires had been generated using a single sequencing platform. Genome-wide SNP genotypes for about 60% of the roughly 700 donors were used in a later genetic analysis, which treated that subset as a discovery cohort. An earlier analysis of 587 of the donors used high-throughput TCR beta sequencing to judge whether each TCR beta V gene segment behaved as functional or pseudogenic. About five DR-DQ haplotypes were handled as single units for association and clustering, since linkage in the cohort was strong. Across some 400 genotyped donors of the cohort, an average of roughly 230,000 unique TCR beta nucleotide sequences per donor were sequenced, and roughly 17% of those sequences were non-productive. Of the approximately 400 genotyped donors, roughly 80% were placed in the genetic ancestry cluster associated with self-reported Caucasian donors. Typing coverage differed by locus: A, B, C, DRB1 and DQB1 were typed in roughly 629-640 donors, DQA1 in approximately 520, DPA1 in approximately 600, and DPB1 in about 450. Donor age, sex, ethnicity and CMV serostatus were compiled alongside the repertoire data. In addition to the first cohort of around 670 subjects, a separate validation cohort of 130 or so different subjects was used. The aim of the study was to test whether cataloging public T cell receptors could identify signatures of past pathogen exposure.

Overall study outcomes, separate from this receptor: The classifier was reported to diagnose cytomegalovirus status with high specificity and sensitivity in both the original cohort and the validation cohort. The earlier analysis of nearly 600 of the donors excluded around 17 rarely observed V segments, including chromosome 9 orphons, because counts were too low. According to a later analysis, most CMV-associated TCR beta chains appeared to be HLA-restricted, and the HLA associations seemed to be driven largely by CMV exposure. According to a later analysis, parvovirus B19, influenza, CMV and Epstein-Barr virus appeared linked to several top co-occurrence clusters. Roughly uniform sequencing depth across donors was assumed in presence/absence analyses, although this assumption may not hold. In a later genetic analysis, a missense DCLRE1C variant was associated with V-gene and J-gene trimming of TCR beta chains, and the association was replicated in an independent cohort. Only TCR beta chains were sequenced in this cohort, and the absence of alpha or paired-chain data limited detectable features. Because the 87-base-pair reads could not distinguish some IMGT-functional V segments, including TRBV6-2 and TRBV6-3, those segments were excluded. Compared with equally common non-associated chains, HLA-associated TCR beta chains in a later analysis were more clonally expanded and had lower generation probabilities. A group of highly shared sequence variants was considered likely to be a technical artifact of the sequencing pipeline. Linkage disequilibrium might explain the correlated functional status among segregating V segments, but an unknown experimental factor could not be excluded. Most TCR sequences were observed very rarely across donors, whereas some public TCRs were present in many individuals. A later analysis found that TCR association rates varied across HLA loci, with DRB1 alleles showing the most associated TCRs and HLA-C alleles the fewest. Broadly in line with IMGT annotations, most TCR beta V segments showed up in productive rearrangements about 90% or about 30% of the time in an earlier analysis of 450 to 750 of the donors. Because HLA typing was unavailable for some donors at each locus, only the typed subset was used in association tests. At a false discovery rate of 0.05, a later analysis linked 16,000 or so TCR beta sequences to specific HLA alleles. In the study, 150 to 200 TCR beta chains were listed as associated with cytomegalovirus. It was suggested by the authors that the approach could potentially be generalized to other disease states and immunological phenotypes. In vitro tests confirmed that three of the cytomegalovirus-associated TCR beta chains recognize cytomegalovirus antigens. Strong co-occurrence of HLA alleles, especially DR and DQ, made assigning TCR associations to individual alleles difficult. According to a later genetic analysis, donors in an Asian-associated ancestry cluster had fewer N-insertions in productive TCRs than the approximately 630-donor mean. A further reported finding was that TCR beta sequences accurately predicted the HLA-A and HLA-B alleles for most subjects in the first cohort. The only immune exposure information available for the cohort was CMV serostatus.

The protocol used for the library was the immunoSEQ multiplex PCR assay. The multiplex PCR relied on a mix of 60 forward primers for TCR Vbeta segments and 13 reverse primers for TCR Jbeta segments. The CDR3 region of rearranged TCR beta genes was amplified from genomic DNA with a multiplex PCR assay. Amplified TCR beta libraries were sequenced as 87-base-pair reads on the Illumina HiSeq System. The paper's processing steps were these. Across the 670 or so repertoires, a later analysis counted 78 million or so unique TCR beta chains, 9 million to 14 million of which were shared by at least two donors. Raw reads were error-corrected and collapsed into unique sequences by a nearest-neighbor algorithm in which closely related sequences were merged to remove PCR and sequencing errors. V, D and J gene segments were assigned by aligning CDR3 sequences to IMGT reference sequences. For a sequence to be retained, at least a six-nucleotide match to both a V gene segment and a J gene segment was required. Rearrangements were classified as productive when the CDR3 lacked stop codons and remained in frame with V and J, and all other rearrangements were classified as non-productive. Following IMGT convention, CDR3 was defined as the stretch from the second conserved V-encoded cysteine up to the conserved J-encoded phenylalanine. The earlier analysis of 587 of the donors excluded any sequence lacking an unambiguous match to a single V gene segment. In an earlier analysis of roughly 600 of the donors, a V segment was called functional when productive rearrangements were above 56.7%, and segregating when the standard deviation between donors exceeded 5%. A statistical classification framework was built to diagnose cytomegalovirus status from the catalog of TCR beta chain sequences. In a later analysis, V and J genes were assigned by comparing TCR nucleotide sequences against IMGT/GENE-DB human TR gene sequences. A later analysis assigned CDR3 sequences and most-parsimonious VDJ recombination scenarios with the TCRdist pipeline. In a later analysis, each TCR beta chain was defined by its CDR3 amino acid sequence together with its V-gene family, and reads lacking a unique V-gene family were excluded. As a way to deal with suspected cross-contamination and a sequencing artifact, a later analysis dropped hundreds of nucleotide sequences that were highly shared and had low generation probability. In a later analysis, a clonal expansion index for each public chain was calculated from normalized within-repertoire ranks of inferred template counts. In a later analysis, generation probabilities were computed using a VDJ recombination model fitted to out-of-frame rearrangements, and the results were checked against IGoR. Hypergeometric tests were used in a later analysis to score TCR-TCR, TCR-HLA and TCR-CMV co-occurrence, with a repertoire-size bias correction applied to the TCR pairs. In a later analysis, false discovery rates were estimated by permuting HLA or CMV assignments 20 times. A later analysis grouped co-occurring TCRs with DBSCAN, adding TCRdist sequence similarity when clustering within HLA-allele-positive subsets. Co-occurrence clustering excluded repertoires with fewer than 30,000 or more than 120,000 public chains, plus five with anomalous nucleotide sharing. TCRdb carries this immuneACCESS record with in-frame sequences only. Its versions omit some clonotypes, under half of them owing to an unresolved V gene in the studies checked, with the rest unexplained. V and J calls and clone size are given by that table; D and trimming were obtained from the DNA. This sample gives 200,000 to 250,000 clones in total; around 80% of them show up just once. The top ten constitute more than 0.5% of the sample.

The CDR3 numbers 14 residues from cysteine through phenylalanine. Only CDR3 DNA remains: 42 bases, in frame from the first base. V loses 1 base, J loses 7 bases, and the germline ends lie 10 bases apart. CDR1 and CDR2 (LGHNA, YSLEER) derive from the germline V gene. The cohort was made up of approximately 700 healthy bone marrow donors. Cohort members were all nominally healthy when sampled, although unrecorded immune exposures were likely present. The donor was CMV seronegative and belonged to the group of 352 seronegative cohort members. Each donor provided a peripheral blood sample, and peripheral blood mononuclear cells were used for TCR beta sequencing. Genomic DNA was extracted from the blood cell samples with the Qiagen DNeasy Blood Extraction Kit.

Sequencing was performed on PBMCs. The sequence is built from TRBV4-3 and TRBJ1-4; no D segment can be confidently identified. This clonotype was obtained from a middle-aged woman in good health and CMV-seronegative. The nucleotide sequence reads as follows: TGCGCCAGCAGCCAAGTCGCCACAGCTGAAAAACTGTTTTTT. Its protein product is CASSQVATAEKLFF.